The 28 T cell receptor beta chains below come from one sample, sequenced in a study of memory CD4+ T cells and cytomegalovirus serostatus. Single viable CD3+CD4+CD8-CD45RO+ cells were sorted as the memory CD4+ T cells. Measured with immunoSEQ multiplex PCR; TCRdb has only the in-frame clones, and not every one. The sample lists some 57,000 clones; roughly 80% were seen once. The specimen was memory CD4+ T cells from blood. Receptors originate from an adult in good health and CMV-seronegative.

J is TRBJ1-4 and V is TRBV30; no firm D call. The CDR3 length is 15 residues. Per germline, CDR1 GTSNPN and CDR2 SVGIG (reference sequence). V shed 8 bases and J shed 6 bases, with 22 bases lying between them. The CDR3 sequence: CAGSTPTVSDEKLFF. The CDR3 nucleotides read TGTGCCGGTTCCACTCCGACGGTGTCTGATGAAAAACTGTTTTTT.

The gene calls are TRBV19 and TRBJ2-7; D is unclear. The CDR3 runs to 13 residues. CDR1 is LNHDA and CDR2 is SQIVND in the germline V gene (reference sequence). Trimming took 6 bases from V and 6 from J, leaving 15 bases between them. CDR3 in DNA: TGTGCCAGTAGCCATGACCGTAAGGCCGAGCAGTACTTC. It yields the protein CASSHDRKAEQYF.

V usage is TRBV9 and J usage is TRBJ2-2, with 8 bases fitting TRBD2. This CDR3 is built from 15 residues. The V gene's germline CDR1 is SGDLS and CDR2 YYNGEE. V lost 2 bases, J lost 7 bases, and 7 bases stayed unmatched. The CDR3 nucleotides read TGTGCCAGCAGCGTGCCAGCGGGAGCGGACGGGGAGCTGTTTTTT. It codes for CASSVPAGADGELFF. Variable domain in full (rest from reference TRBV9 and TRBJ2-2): DSGVTQTPKHLITATGQRVTLRCSPRSGDLSVYWYQQSLDQGLQFLIQYYNGEERAKGNILERFSAQQFPDLHSELNLSSLELGDSALYFCASSVPAGADGELFFGEGSRLTVL.

CDR3 residues: CASQRGREAFF. The CDR3 DNA is TGTGCCAGCCAACGAGGGAGAGAAGCTTTCTTT. J is TRBJ1-1 and V is TRBV28; D gene ambiguous. Germline CDR1 is MDHEN and CDR2 is SYDVKM. The CDR3 totals 11 residues. Trimming took 8 bases from V and 8 from J, leaving 12 bases between them.

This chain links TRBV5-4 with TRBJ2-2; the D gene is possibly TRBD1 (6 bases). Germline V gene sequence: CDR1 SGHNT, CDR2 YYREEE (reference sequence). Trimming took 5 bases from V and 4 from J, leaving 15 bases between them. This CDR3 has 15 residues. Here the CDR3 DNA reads TGTGCCAGCAGTCTGCAGCTAGGGGGCACCGGGGAGCTGTTTTTT. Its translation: CASSLQLGGTGELFF.

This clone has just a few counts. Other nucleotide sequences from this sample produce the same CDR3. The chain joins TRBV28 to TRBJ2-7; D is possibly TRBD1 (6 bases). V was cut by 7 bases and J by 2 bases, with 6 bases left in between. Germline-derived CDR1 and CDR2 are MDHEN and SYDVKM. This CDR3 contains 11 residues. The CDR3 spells CASKGAYEQYF. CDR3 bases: TGTGCCAGCAAGGGGGCCTACGAGCAGTACTTC.

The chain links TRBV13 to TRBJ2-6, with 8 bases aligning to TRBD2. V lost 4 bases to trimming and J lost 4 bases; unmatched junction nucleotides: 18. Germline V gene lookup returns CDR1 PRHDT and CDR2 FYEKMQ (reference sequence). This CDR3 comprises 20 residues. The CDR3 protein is CASSSAGTSGRGLGANVLTF. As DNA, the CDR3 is TGTGCCAGCAGCTCCGCGGGTACTAGCGGCCGCGGACTAGGGGCCAACGTCCTGACTTTC.

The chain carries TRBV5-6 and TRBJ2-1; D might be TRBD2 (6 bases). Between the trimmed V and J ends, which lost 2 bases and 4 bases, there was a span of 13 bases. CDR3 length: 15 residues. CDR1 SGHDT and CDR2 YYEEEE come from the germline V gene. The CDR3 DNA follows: TGTGCCAGCAGCTTCGGGGGTTCTCAATACAATGAGCAGTTCTTC. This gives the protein CASSFGGSQYNEQFF.

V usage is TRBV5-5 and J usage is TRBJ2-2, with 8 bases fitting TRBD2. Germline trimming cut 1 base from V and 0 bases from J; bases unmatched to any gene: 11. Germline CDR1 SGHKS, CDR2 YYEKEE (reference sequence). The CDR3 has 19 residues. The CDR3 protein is CASSLKPAGVTANTGELFF. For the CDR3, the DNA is TGTGCCAGCAGCTTGAAGCCAGCGGGGGTCACCGCGAACACCGGGGAGCTGTTTTTT. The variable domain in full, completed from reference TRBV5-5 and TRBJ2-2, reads DAGVTQSPTHLIKTRGQQVTLRCSPISGHKSVSWYQQVLGQGPQFIFQYYEKEERGRGNFPDRFSARQFPNYSSELNVNALLLGDSALYLCASSLKPAGVTANTGELFFGEGSRLTVL.

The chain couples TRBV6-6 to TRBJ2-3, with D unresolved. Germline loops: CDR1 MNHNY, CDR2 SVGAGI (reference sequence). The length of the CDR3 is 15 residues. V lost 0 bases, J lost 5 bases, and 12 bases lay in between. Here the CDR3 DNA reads TGTGCCAGCAGTTACTCGCTCGCAGAAGTAGATACGCAGTATTTT. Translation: CASSYSLAEVDTQYF.

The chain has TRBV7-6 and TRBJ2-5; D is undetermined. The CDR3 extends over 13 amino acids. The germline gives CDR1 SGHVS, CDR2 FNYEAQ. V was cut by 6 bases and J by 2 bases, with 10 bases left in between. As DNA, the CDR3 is TGTGCCAGCAGTCCCGATAAGCAAGAGACCCAGTACTTC. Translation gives CASSPDKQETQYF.

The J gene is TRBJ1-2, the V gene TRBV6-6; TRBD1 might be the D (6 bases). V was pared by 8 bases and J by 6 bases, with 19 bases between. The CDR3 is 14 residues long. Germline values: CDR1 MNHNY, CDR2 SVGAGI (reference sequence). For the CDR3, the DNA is TGTGCCAGCCAAACCGGGACAAAAACACATGGCTACACCTTC. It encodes CASQTGTKTHGYTF.

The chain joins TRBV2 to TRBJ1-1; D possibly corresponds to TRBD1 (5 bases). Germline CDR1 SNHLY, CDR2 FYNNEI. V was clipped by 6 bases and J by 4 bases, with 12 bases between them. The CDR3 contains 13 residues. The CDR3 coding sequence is TGTGCCAGCAGAGCACAGGAAATCACTGAAGCTTTCTTT. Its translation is CASRAQEITEAFF.

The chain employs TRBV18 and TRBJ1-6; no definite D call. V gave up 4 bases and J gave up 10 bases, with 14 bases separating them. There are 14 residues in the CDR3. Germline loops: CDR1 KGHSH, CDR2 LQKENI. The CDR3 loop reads CASSRAGRTSPLHF. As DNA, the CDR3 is TGTGCCAGCTCACGAGCGGGGAGGACCTCACCCCTCCACTTT.

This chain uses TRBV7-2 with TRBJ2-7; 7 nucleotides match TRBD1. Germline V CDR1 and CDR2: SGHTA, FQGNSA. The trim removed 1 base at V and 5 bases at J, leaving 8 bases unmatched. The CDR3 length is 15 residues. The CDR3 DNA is TGTGCCAGCAGCTTAGGACAGGGACGGAAGGACGAGCAGTACTTC. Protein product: CASSLGQGRKDEQYF. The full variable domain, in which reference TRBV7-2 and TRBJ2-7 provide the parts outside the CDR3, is GAGVSQSPSNKVTEKGKDVELRCDPISGHTALYWYRQSLGQGLEFLIYFQGNSAPDKSGLPSDRFSAERTGGSVSTLTIQRTQQEDSAVYLCASSLGQGRKDEQYFGPGTRLTVT.

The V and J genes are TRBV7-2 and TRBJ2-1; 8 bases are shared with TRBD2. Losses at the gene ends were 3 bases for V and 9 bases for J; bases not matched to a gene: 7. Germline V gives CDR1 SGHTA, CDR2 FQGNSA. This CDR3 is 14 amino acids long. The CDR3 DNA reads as TGTGCCAGCAGCTTCACCGGGACTAGTACTGAGCAGTTCTTC. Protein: CASSFTGTSTEQFF. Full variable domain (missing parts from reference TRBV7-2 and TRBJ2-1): GAGVSQSPSNKVTEKGKDVELRCDPISGHTALYWYRQSLGQGLEFLIYFQGNSAPDKSGLPSDRFSAERTGGSVSTLTIQRTQQEDSAVYLCASSFTGTSTEQFFGPGTRLTVL.

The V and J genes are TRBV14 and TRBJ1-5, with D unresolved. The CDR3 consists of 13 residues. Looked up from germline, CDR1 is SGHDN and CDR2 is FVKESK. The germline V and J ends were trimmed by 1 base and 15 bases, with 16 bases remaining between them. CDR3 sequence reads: CASSQAREGLLHF. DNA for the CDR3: TGTGCCAGCAGCCAAGCGCGGGAAGGGCTCTTGCATTTT.

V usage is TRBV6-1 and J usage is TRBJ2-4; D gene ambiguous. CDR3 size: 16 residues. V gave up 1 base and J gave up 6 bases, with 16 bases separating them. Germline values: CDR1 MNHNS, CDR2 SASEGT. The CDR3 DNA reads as TGTGCCAGCAGTGAAGTGGACCTAAGGGCGGTAAACATTCAGTACTTC. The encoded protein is CASSEVDLRAVNIQYF.

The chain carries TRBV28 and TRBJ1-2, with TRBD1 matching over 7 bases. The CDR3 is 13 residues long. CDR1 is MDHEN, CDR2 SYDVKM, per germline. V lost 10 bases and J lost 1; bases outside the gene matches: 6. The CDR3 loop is CATLRQGNYGYTF. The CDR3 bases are TGTGCCACCTTAAGACAGGGTAACTATGGCTACACCTTC.

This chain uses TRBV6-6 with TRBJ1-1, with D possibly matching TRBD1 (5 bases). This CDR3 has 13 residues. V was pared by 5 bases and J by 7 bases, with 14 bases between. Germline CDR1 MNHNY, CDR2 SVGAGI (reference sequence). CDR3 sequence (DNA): TGTGCCAGCAGTCTACCACAGGTTCTTGAAGCTTTCTTT. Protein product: CASSLPQVLEAFF.

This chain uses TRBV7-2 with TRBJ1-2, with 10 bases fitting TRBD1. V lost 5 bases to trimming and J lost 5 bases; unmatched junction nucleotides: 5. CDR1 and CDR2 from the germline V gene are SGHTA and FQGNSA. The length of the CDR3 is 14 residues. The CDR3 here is CASSQDRGPYGYTF. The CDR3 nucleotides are TGTGCCAGCAGCCAAGACAGGGGGCCTTATGGCTACACCTTC. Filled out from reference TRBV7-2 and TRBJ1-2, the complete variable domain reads GAGVSQSPSNKVTEKGKDVELRCDPISGHTALYWYRQSLGQGLEFLIYFQGNSAPDKSGLPSDRFSAERTGGSVSTLTIQRTQQEDSAVYLCASSQDRGPYGYTFGSGTRLTVV.

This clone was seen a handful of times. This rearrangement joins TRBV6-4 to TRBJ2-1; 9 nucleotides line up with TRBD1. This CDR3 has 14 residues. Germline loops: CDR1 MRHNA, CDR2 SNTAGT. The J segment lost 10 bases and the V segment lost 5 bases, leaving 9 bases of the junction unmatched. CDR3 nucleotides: TGTGCCAGCAGTAAGGGACAGGGAGTACGGGAGCAGTTCTTC. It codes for CASSKGQGVREQFF.

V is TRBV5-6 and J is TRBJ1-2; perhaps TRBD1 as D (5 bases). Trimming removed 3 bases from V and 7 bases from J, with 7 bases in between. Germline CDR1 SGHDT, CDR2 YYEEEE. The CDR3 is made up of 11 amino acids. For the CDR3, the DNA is TGTGCCAGCAGCTGGGGGGGTGGCTACACCTTC. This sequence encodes CASSWGGGYTF. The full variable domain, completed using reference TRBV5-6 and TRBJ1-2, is DAGVTQSPTHLIKTRGQQVTLRCSPKSGHDTVSWYQQALGQGPQFIFQYYEEEERQRGNFPDRFSGHQFPNYSSELNVNALLLGDSALYLCASSWGGGYTFGSGTRLTVV.

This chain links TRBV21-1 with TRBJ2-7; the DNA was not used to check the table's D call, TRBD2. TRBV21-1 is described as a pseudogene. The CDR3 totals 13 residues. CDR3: CASSNAGASEQYF. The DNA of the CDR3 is TGTGCCAGCAGCAACGCGGGAGCCAGCGAGCAGTACTTC.

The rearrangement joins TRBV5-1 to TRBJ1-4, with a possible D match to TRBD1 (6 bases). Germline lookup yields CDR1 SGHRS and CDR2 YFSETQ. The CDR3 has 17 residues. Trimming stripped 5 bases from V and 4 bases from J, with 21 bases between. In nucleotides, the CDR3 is TGCGCCAGCAGTGAACAGGGCCAGAGGGGAGGTAATGAAAAACTGTTTTTT. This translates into CASSEQGQRGGNEKLFF.

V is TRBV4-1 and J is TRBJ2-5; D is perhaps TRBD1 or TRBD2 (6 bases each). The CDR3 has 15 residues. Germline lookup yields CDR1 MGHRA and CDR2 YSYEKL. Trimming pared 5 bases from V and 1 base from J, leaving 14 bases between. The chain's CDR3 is CASSDTGAIQETQYF. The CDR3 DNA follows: TGCGCCAGCAGCGACACGGGGGCTATCCAAGAGACCCAGTACTTC.

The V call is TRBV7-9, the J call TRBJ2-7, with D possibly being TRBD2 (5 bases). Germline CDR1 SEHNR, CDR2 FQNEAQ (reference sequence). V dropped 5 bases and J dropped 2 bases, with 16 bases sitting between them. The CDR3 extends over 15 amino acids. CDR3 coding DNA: TGTGCCAGCAGCCCAAGGGATAGCGTGACCTACGAGCAGTACTTC. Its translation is CASSPRDSVTYEQYF.

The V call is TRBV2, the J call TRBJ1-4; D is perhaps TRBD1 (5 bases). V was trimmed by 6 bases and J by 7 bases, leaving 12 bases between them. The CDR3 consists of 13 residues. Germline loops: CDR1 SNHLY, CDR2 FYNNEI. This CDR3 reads CASSKGRGEKLFF. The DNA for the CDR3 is TGTGCCAGCAGCAAAGGGAGGGGTGAAAAACTGTTTTTT.